The 21 T cell receptor beta chains below all came from one sample that was sequenced in a study of long-term antiretroviral therapy in people with HIV. Investigators performed immunoSEQ version v3.0 at survey level. TCRdb keeps only in-frame clones here, not all; method: immunoSEQ multiplex PCR. The sample shows about 11,000 clones, roughly 91% of them seen only once. Sequenced material: unsorted PBMCs, taken 0.2 years before starting antiretroviral therapy. The receptors come from a woman aged 40 to 50 with HIV.

In its sample, this clone was seen a few times. The chain joins TRBV27 to TRBJ1-1, with 7 bases matching TRBD1. The CDR3 runs 13 residues. Germline trimming cut 6 bases from V and 1 base from J; bases unmatched to any gene: 2. Germline CDR1 MNHEY, CDR2 SMNVEV (reference sequence). The CDR3 DNA is TGTGCCAGCAGCCGACAGGGGAACACTGAAGCTTTCTTT. Protein sequence: CASSRQGNTEAFF.

V usage is TRBV6-5 and J usage is TRBJ1-1, with 9 nucleotides matching TRBD1. The length of the CDR3 is 14 residues. The V and J ends lost 6 bases and 1 base, in that order; junction bases with no gene match: 3. Germline V gene sequence: CDR1 MNHEY, CDR2 SVGAGI. For the CDR3, the DNA is TGTGCCAGCAGCCCGGGACAGGGGAACACTGAAGCTTTCTTT. Translating it yields CASSPGQGNTEAFF.

The chain links TRBV5-4 to TRBJ2-6, with TRBD1 matching over 12 bases. V shed 4 bases and J 2 bases; nucleotides not matched to a gene: 4. CDR1 and CDR2 from the germline V gene are SGHNT and YYREEE (reference sequence). The CDR3 runs 17 residues. The CDR3 DNA reads TGTGCCAGCAGCGGGACAGGGGGCGGTCCTGGGGCCAACGTCCTGACTTTC. This codes for CASSGTGGGPGANVLTF.

The J gene is TRBJ2-2, the V gene TRBV20-1; no clear D. This CDR3 has 10 amino acids. Trimming took 7 bases from V and 4 from J, leaving 4 bases between them. Germline loops: CDR1 DFQATT, CDR2 SNEGSKA (reference sequence). The CDR3 sequence: CSDGTGELFF. As DNA, the CDR3 is TGCAGTGATGGCACCGGGGAGCTGTTTTTT.

The chain carries TRBV9 and TRBJ1-1; D is possibly TRBD1 (5 bases). Trimming stripped 3 bases from V and 4 bases from J, with 19 bases between. Germline CDR1 reads SGDLS; CDR2 reads YYNGEE. There are 16 residues in the CDR3. The chain's CDR3 is CASSAGNPAQVTEAFF. DNA for the CDR3: TGTGCCAGCAGCGCCGGGAACCCGGCACAGGTCACTGAAGCTTTCTTT.

The chain carries TRBV4-1 and TRBJ1-5; D is unclear. V was trimmed by 3 bases and J by 1 base, leaving 16 bases between them. CDR1 MGHRA and CDR2 YSYEKL come from the germline V gene. The length of the CDR3 is 17 residues. This CDR3 is CASSQSDGRLSNQPQHF. CDR3 coding DNA: TGCGCCAGCAGCCAGTCTGATGGAAGGCTCAGCAATCAGCCCCAGCATTTT.

The chain carries TRBV4-1 and TRBJ1-1; a possible D gene is TRBD1 (5 bases). Trimming cost V 0 bases and J 7 bases, with 9 bases left between them. The length of the CDR3 is 13 residues. The germline CDR1 and CDR2 sequences are MGHRA and YSYEKL. The CDR3 is CASSQETGDEAFF. As DNA, the CDR3 is TGCGCCAGCAGCCAAGAAACAGGCGATGAAGCTTTCTTT.

V usage is TRBV5-1 and J usage is TRBJ2-5; either TRBD1 or TRBD2 may fit D (5 bases each). Trimming removed 5 bases from V and 3 bases from J, with 17 bases in between. Germline CDR1 reads SGHRS; CDR2 reads YFSETQ. This CDR3 is built from 15 residues. The CDR3 sequence is CASSEGWLGEETQYF. The CDR3 region has the DNA TGCGCCAGCAGTGAGGGGTGGTTGGGAGAAGAGACCCAGTACTTC. The full variable domain, completed using reference TRBV5-1 and TRBJ2-5, is KAGVTQTPRYLIKTRGQQVTLSCSPISGHRSVSWYQQTPGQGLQFLFEYFSETQRNKGNFPGRFSGRQFSNSRSEMNVSTLELGDSALYLCASSEGWLGEETQYFGPGTRLLVL.

The chain couples TRBV25-1 to TRBJ2-3; D is possibly TRBD2 (5 bases). Germline-derived CDR1 and CDR2 are MGHDK and SYGVNS. This CDR3 has 12 amino acids. V was cut by 8 bases and J by 4 bases, with 10 bases left in between. The CDR3 coding sequence is TGTGCCAGCGGAGCGGCGGCAGATACGCAGTATTTT. It is translated as CASGAAADTQYF.

This clone was seen only a few times. The V and J genes are TRBV7-9 and TRBJ2-2, with TRBD2 matching 8 bases. J was trimmed by 2 bases and V by 7 bases; bases with no gene match: 6. This CDR3 has 15 amino acids. Germline CDR1 SEHNR, CDR2 FQNEAQ (reference sequence). The CDR3 protein is CASTRGGRNTGELFF. DNA for the CDR3: TGTGCCAGCACCCGGGGGGGGCGCAACACCGGGGAGCTGTTTTTT.

CDR3 sequence (DNA): TGTGCCAGCAGCTCCTACGGGGGGAACACTGAAGCTTTCTTT. It translates to CASSSYGGNTEAFF. The chain is built from TRBV5-8 and TRBJ1-1, with D perhaps TRBD1 (5 bases). This CDR3 region has 14 residues. Germline loops: CDR1 SGHTS, CDR2 YDEGEE. Trimming cost V 3 bases and J 1 base, with 10 bases left between them.

J is TRBJ1-2 and V is TRBV4-3; TRBD1 is a possible D gene (6 bases). Germline loops: CDR1 LGHNA, CDR2 YSLEER. The length of the CDR3 is 15 residues. Trimming removed 4 bases from V and 3 bases from J, with 15 bases in between. CDR3 sequence: CASSPGAGKDYGYTF. CDR3 coding DNA: TGCGCCAGCAGCCCAGGGGCAGGGAAAGACTATGGCTACACCTTC.

This chain uses TRBV4-3 with TRBJ1-1, with D uncertain. CDR3 length: 13 residues. Trimming cost V 2 bases and J 5 bases, with 9 bases left between them. CDR1 and CDR2 from the germline V gene are LGHNA and YSLEER. Written as DNA, the CDR3 is TGCGCCAGCAGCCAACAGGAGGGAACTGAAGCTTTCTTT. It codes for CASSQQEGTEAFF.

The chain carries TRBV4-3 and TRBJ1-2; D unresolved. The CDR3 has 15 residues. CDR1 and CDR2 (germline): LGHNA, YSLEER. With 0 bases removed from V and 8 bases from J, the gap between germline ends came to 16 bases. The CDR3 spells CASSQDTVYPPGYTF. CDR3 bases: TGCGCCAGCAGCCAAGATACGGTCTACCCCCCCGGCTACACCTTC.

The V gene is TRBV7-9, the J gene TRBJ1-1; TRBD1 matches 10 bases. This CDR3 comprises 14 residues. V shed 4 bases and J 6 bases; nucleotides not matched to a gene: 5. Germline V gene lookup returns CDR1 SEHNR and CDR2 FQNEAQ (reference sequence). This CDR3 reads CASSWEGQGAEAFF. The CDR3 nucleotides are TGTGCCAGCAGCTGGGAAGGACAGGGGGCTGAAGCTTTCTTT. The complete variable domain, with remaining parts taken from reference TRBV7-9 and TRBJ1-1, reads DTGVSQNPRHKITKRGQNVTFRCDPISEHNRLYWYRQTLGQGPEFLTYFQNEAQLEKSRLLSDRFSAERPKGSFSTLEIQRTEQGDSAMYLCASSWEGQGAEAFFGQGTRLTVV.

The chain carries TRBV7-2 and TRBJ2-1; no clear D gene. CDR3 size: 13 residues. Germline CDR1 and CDR2: SGHTA and FQGNSA. The V gene lost 1 base and the J gene lost 3 bases, with 4 bases spanning the gap. CDR3 bases: TGTGCCAGCAGCTTAGATGGCTACAATGAGCAGTTCTTC. Its translation: CASSLDGYNEQFF.

The rearrangement links TRBV28 to TRBJ1-2; TRBD1 matches at 7 bases. The CDR3 has 14 amino acids. The germline gives CDR1 MDHEN, CDR2 SYDVKM. Trimming at V came to 2 bases and at J to 0 bases, leaving 0 bases not matched to a gene. DNA for the CDR3: TGTGCCAGCAGTTTAGGGACAGCTAACTATGGCTACACCTTC. Translated: CASSLGTANYGYTF.

The chain combines TRBV6-5 with TRBJ1-1; possibly TRBD1 for D (5 bases). V lost 5 bases, J lost 5 bases, and 12 bases lay in between. This CDR3 region has 13 residues. CDR1 is MNHEY and CDR2 is SVGAGI in the germline V gene. Here the CDR3 reads CASSRGVRTEAFF. Written as DNA, the CDR3 is TGTGCCAGCAGTCGGGGGGTACGTACTGAAGCTTTCTTT.

This chain uses TRBV19 with TRBJ1-2, with 7 positions matching TRBD1. Germline V gene lookup returns CDR1 LNHDA and CDR2 SQIVND (reference sequence). Germline trimming cut 6 bases from V and 3 bases from J; bases unmatched to any gene: 10. This CDR3 has 15 amino acids. The CDR3 DNA sequence: TGTGCCAGTAGCCCCGCGGAAGGGGGCGACTATGGCTACACCTTC. Encoded protein: CASSPAEGGDYGYTF.

The rearrangement links TRBV18 to TRBJ2-2, with 11 bases lining up with TRBD1. Trimming at V came to 3 bases and at J to 7 bases, leaving 7 bases not matched to a gene. The CDR3 is 16 amino acids. Germline V gene sequence: CDR1 KGHSH, CDR2 LQKENI. CDR3 in DNA: TGTGCCAGCTCACCTACGGGACAGGGGGACGTCGGGGAGCTGTTTTTT. Translating it yields CASSPTGQGDVGELFF.

CDR3 amino acids: CASSEIAAARTDTQYF. In DNA form, the CDR3 reads TGTGCCAGCAGTGAAATTGCGGCAGCCCGCACAGATACGCAGTATTTT. The chain employs TRBV2 and TRBJ2-3; D remains unclear. Germline-derived CDR1 and CDR2 are SNHLY and FYNNEI. Trimming stripped 2 bases from V and 1 base from J, with 13 bases between. The CDR3 loop spans 16 amino acids.